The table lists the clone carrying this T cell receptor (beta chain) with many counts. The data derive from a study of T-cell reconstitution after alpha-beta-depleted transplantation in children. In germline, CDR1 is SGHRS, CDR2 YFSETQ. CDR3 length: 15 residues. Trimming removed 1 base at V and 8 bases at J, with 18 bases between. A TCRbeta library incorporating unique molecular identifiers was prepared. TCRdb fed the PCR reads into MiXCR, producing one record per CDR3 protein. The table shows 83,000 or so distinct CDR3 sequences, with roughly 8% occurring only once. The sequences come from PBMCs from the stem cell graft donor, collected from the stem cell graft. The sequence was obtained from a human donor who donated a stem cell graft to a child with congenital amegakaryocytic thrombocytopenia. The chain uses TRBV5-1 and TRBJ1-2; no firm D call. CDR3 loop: CASSLNGDGLRGYTF. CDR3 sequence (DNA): TGCGCCAGCAGCTTGAATGGAGACGGGTTACGGGGCTACACCTTC. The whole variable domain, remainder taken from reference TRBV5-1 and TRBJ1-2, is KAGVTQTPRYLIKTRGQQVTLSCSPISGHRSVSWYQQTPGQGLQFLFEYFSETQRNKGNFPGRFSGRQFSNSRSEMNVSTLELGDSALYLCASSLNGDGLRGYTFGSGTRLTVV.